The 2 T cell receptor beta chains below were found in one sample sequenced in a study of T cells in Graves' hyperthyroidism and ophthalmopathy. RNA transcripts yielded amplified TCR beta CDR3 regions. The study used the HTBI primer set for a first-round RT-PCR of the TCR CDR3. TCRdb re-analysed the multiplex PCR reads in MiXCR, keeping a single row per CDR3 protein. The sample contains hundreds of thousands of distinct CDR3 sequences, more than 11% of which appear only once. Sequenced material: blood. All receptors come from a woman aged 25 to 45 with Graves' hyperthyroidism that later progressed to Graves' ophthalmopathy.

At least ten counts were recorded for this clonotype. The gene calls are TRBV10-3 and TRBJ1-1; D possibly corresponds to TRBD1 (5 bases). The CDR3 consists of 13 residues. Trimming stripped 5 bases from V and 1 base from J, with 8 bases between. In germline, CDR1 is ENHRY, CDR2 SYGVKD. The CDR3 sequence: CAISRDPNTEAFF. The CDR3 DNA reads as TGTGCCATCAGTAGGGACCCGAACACTGAAGCTTTCTTT.

This clonotype was seen ten or more times. The V call is TRBV28, the J call TRBJ1-6; 8 positions agree with TRBD1. Germline V CDR1 and CDR2: MDHEN, SYDVKM. The CDR3 covers 15 residues. Unmatched junction bases numbered 10, after V lost 6 bases and J lost 9 bases. The CDR3 DNA reads TGTGCCAGCAGCCCCCTCGACAGGGGTCTTTCACCCCTCCACTTT. This codes for CASSPLDRGLSPLHF.